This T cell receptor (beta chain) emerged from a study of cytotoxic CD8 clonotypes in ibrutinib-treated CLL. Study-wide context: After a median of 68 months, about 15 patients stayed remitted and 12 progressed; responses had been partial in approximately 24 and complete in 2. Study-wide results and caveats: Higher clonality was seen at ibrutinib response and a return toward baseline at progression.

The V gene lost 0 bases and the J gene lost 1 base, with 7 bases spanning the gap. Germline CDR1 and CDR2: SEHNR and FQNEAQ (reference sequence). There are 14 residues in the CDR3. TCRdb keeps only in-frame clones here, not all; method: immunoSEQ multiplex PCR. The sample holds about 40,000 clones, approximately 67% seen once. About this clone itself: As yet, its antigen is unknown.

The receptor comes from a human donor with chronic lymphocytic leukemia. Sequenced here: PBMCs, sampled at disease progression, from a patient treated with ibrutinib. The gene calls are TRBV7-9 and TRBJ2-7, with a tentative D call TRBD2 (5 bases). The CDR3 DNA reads TGTGCCAGCAGCTTAGCGGGAGTATCCTACGAGCAGTACTTC. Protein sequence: CASSLAGVSYEQYF.